This note documents a single T cell receptor (beta chain) sequence. The entry originates in a study of cytomegalovirus exposure and HLA in healthy donors. The PCR ran on 60 Vbeta and 13 Jbeta primers. Generated by immunoSEQ multiplex PCR, the TCRdb table keeps only in-frame clones and is missing some. The sample has about 150,000 clones; just under 75% are singletons. V was shortened by 0 bases and J by 4 bases, with 4 bases between the two germline ends. Germline V CDR1 and CDR2: SGDLS, YYNGEE. This CDR3 region has 12 residues. The V gene is TRBV9, the J gene TRBJ1-2; unclear D gene. This receptor was obtained from a woman in her late teens or twenties in good health and CMV-seronegative. The sample consisted of PBMCs. This CDR3 reads CASSVDSYGYTF. CDR3 DNA sequence: TGTGCCAGCAGCGTAGACAGCTATGGCTACACCTTC.